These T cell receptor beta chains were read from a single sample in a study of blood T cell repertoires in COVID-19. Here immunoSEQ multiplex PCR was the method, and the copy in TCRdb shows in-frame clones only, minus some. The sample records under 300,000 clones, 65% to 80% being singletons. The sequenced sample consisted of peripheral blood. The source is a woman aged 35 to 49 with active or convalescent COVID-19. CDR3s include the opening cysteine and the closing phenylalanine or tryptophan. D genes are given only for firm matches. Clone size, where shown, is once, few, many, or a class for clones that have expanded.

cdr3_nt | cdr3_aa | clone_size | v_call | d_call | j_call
TGTGCCACCAGTGACCTGGGGACTAGCGGATACAATGAGCAGTTCTTC | CATSDLGTSGYNEQFF | NA | TRBV24-1 | TRBD2 | TRBJ2-1
TGCGCCAGCAGCCTTAGCGGGGTCGGTGAGACCCAGTACTTC | CASSLSGVGETQYF | NA | TRBV4-1 | TRBD2 | TRBJ2-5
TGCGCCAGCAGCCAAACCTTAAGCGGGGGAGATACGCAGTATTTT | CASSQTLSGGDTQYF | NA | TRBV5-1 | TRBD2 | TRBJ2-3
TGTGCCAGTCGAGTGGCCGGGGAGCTGTTTTTT | CASRVAGELFF | NA | TRBV19 | NA | TRBJ2-2
TGTGCCAGCAGTTTAACTCCGTATGAAAAACTGTTTTTT | CASSLTPYEKLFF | few | TRBV12-3/TRBV12-4 | NA | TRBJ1-4
TGTGCCAGCAGCGACGCTCTACAAGGGGTCTCTGGGGCCAACGTCCTGACTTTC | CASSDALQGVSGANVLTF | NA | TRBV5-4 | NA | TRBJ2-6
TGTGCCAGTAGTATCCAGGGTACCACTGAAGCTTTCTTT | CASSIQGTTEAFF | NA | TRBV19 | NA | TRBJ1-1
TGCGCCAGCAGCGCTCCAGGGAAACGAAACTATGGCTACACCTTC | CASSAPGKRNYGYTF | NA | TRBV4-1 | NA | TRBJ1-2
TGTGCCAGCAGCTTTAGCGGGGGGGCCACCGGGGAGCTGTTTTTT | CASSFSGGATGELFF | NA | TRBV7-6 | TRBD2 | TRBJ2-2
TGTGCCAGCAGTGAGTCGGGGGGGAGCAATCAGCCCCAGCATTTT | CASSESGGSNQPQHF | NA | TRBV6-4 | NA | TRBJ1-5
TGTGCCAGCAGCGGGAACCAGGGGGGCTCTGGGGCCAACGTCCTGACTTTC | CASSGNQGGSGANVLTF | NA | TRBV2 | NA | TRBJ2-6
TGTGCCAGTAGTATGGACACTAACTATGGCTACACCTTC | CASSMDTNYGYTF | NA | TRBV19 | NA | TRBJ1-2
TGTGCCATCAGTGAGACGGAGAGGAACACTGAAGCTTTCTTT | CAISETERNTEAFF | NA | TRBV10-3 | NA | TRBJ1-1
TGTGCCGGGGGGACAGGGGGCGCAGATACGCAGTATTTT | CAGGTGGADTQYF | once | TRBV30 | TRBD1 | TRBJ2-3
TGTGCCAGCACACAGAGTTGGGACACTGAAGCTTTCTTT | CASTQSWDTEAFF | NA | TRBV5-8 | NA | TRBJ1-1
TGTGCCAGCAGTTACTCAGTGGACTTAGCACCCCTCCACTTT | CASSYSVDLAPLHF | NA | TRBV6-5 | NA | TRBJ1-6
TGTGCCAGCAGCACCCGGGGAGGCGGCGACCAAATATTCTTT | CASSTRGGGDQIFF | NA | TRBV14 | NA | TRBJ1-1
TGTGCCAGCAGTGAACCCGGGACAGGGAACTATGGCTACACCTTC | CASSEPGTGNYGYTF | NA | TRBV25-1 | TRBD1 | TRBJ1-2
TGCGCCAGCAAGAGACTAGCGGGGGAGGAGACCCAGTACTTC | CASKRLAGEETQYF | NA | TRBV10-2 | TRBD2 | TRBJ2-5
TGTGCCAGCAGCCCAGACATTACCTACGAGCAGTACTTC | CASSPDITYEQYF | NA | TRBV7-9 | NA | TRBJ2-7
TGTGCCAGTACCGGACAATCCTACGAGCAGTACTTC | CASTGQSYEQYF | NA | TRBV19 | NA | TRBJ2-7
TGTGCCAGCTCACCAACGACAGGGGGCTATGGCTACACCTTC | CASSPTTGGYGYTF | NA | TRBV18 | TRBD1 | TRBJ1-2
TGTGCCAGCAGCGTAGTAGCGATTAGCTCCTACAATGAGCAGTTCTTC | CASSVVAISSYNEQFF | NA | TRBV9 | NA | TRBJ2-1
TGTGCCAGCAGTGTATTACAGGGGAAAAACACTGAAGCTTTCTTT | CASSVLQGKNTEAFF | NA | TRBV9 | TRBD1 | TRBJ1-1
TGCGCCAGCAGCCAAGGGGAGGCAGGGAGGACTGAAGCTTTCTTT | CASSQGEAGRTEAFF | NA | TRBV4-1 | NA | TRBJ1-1
TGCGCCAGCAGCCAATATCAGGGGTCGGGCTACACCTTC | CASSQYQGSGYTF | NA | TRBV4-1 | NA | TRBJ1-2
TGTGCCAGCAGCCTACTAGGGGGACAGGGGAATTCACCCCTCCACTTT | CASSLLGGQGNSPLHF | NA | TRBV14 | TRBD1 | TRBJ1-6
TGTGCCAGCAGCGGGGAACAGGGGGCAAACTATGGCTACACCTTC | CASSGEQGANYGYTF | NA | TRBV9 | TRBD1 | TRBJ1-2
TGTGCCAGCAGGCCGACCGACAGGGGGCACACTGAAGCTTTCTTT | CASRPTDRGHTEAFF | NA | TRBV6-5 | TRBD1 | TRBJ1-1
TGCGCCAGCAGTTCGGGACAGGTGGAAGAAAAACTGTTTTTT | CASSSGQVEEKLFF | NA | TRBV5-1 | TRBD1 | TRBJ1-4
TGTGCCAGCAGCTTAGGCCATGCGGAGCTTCGTTTCTATGGCTACACCTTC | CASSLGHAELRFYGYTF | once | TRBV7-8 | NA | TRBJ1-2
TGTGCCAGCAGCCAACCCGGGACAACTAACTATGGCTACACCTTC | CASSQPGTTNYGYTF | NA | TRBV3-1/TRBV3-2 | NA | TRBJ1-2
TGTGCCAGCAGCGAGAGACAGGGGGCACGAGCTTTCTTT | CASSERQGARAFF | once | TRBV9 | TRBD1 | TRBJ1-1
TGCGCCAGCTCAACCGGGACAGGCACCTACAATGAGCAGTTCTTC | CASSTGTGTYNEQFF | NA | TRBV5-1 | TRBD1 | TRBJ2-1
TGTGCCACGAGGCGGGGAGGACCGTCTAATGAAAAACTGTTTTTT | CATRRGGPSNEKLFF | NA | TRBV6-5 | NA | TRBJ1-4
TGTGCCAGCAAGGACAGCTCAAGGGATACGCAGTATTTT | CASKDSSRDTQYF | NA | TRBV2 | NA | TRBJ2-3
TGTGCCAGCAGTTTACTAGCGGGGGGACTAACCGGGGAGCTGTTTTTT | CASSLLAGGLTGELFF | NA | TRBV6-5 | TRBD2 | TRBJ2-2
TGTGCCAGCAGTCCCCCCCCGGGGTCAGGAAACACCATATATTTT | CASSPPPGSGNTIYF | NA | TRBV28 | NA | TRBJ1-3
TGTGCCAGCACCCCAAGCTCTAACTATGGCTACACCTTC | CASTPSSNYGYTF | NA | TRBV12-3/TRBV12-4 | NA | TRBJ1-2
TGTGCCAGCAGCTTGGAAGTGACAGGGTATTCACCCCTCCACTTT | CASSLEVTGYSPLHF | NA | TRBV5-8 | TRBD1 | TRBJ1-6
TGTGCCAGCAGTTCCGTTACTAGCGGTTCCTACGAGCAGTACTTC | CASSSVTSGSYEQYF | NA | TRBV6-2/TRBV6-3 | TRBD2 | TRBJ2-7
TGCAGCGTTGGACAAAACTATGGCTACACCTTC | CSVGQNYGYTF | NA | TRBV29-1 | NA | TRBJ1-2
TGTGCCAGCAGTTTATTTACGGGAAGGGGCAATCAGCCCCAGCATTTT | CASSLFTGRGNQPQHF | NA | TRBV28 | NA | TRBJ1-5
TGTGCCAGCAGCCAAGGTAGGGGGCTCGGTCAGCCCCAGCATTTT | CASSQGRGLGQPQHF | many | TRBV3-1/TRBV3-2 | TRBD1 | TRBJ1-5
TGTGCCAGCAGTACCCTCACAGGGGGCAAGGCTGAAGCTTTCTTT | CASSTLTGGKAEAFF | NA | TRBV28 | TRBD1 | TRBJ1-1
TGTGCCAGCACTGCAGCCCAGGGTAAGGGGAGCACAGATACGCAGTATTTT | CASTAAQGKGSTDTQYF | NA | TRBV13 | NA | TRBJ2-3
TGTGCCAGTAGAACAGTCGATCTCCTCTACAATGAGCAGTTCTTC | CASRTVDLLYNEQFF | NA | TRBV19 | NA | TRBJ2-1
TGTGCCAGCAGCTTGGAACAGGGAATCGGTGAGCAGTTCTTC | CASSLEQGIGEQFF | NA | TRBV5-6 | NA | TRBJ2-1
TGTGCCAGCAGTTCCCAGGGGGCCAATTCACCCCTCCACTTT | CASSSQGANSPLHF | NA | TRBV28 | TRBD1 | TRBJ1-6